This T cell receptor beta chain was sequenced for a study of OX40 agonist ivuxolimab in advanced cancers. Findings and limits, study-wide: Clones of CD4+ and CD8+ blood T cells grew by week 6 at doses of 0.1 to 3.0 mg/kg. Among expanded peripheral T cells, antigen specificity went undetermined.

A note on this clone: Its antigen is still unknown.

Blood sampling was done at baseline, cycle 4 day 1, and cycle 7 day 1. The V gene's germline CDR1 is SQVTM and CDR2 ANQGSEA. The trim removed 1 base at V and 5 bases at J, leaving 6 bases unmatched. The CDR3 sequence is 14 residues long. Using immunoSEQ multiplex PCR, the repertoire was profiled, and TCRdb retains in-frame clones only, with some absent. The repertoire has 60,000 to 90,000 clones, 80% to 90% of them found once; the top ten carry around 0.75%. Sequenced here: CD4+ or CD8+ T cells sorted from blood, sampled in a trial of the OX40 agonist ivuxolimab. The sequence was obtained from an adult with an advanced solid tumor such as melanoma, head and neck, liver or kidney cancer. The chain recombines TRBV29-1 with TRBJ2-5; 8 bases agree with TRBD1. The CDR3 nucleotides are TGCAGCGTTGAAGGACAGGGGTTGGGGGAGACCCAGTACTTC. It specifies CSVEGQGLGETQYF. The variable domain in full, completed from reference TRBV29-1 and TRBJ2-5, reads SAVISQKPSRDICQRGTSLTIQCQVDSQVTMMFWYRQQPGQSLTLIATANQGSEATYESGFVIDKFPISRPNLTFSTLTVSNMSPEDSSIYLCSVEGQGLGETQYFGPGTRLLVL.